The clone carrying this T cell receptor (beta chain) was detected many times. iRepertoire HTBI primers and Arm-PCR of CDR3 regions built TCR beta libraries. From the multiplex PCR reads, TCRdb called clonotypes with MiXCR, one entry per CDR3 protein. This sample yields 450,000 to 700,000 distinct CDR3 sequences, of which approximately 13% are seen a single time; 10% belongs to the top ten. Germline V gene lookup returns CDR1 MNHEY and CDR2 SMNVEV (reference sequence). The CDR3 sequence is 15 residues long. Trimming took off 3 bases at V and 1 base at J, with 12 bases between the two ends. The data were taken from a study of regulatory T cells in long-lasting Graves disease. Time point defined: newly diagnosed GD, antithyroid drugs for less than 3 months. From RNA extracted from PBMCs, the TCR library was made. This sample was shared with a second study, whose subject was T cells in Graves' hyperthyroidism and ophthalmopathy. This second study notes: Patients aged 18 to 65 had newly diagnosed hyperthyroidism of under 2 months' duration.

Material: peripheral blood mononuclear cells (PBMCs), obtained at new diagnosis, from a patient treated with antithyroid drugs. The origin of this receptor is a man younger than 45 with Graves disease. This chain links TRBV27 with TRBJ1-1; D is perhaps TRBD1 (5 bases). DNA for the CDR3: TGTGCCAGCAGTTTTCTCGGGGGTTCGAACACTGAAGCTTTCTTT. This gives the protein CASSFLGGSNTEAFF.